One and the same sample provided the 5 T cell receptor beta chains below, sequenced in a study of shared T cell receptors in the human thymus. The data were produced by immunoSEQ multiplex PCR, yet TCRdb's version contains in-frame clones alone and is incomplete. The sample lists about 610,000 clones; 88% were seen once. This same sample was also taken into another study, of human thymus T cells.

Sequenced input: thymocytes. The receptors were sampled from a boy in the first two years of life with a congenital heart defect.

V and J are TRBV9 and TRBJ2-5; D possibly corresponds to TRBD2 (6 bases). The CDR3 extends over 17 amino acids. Trimming left V 2 bases short and J 1 base short, with 18 bases between. Germline CDR1 SGDLS, CDR2 YYNGEE. Here the CDR3 reads CASSVLSSGSRQETQYF. CDR3 bases: TGTGCCAGCAGCGTTTTATCCTCCGGGAGCCGCCAAGAGACCCAGTACTTC.

The rearrangement uses TRBV12-5 and TRBJ1-1, with 12 positions matching TRBD1. Germline loops: CDR1 LGHNT, CDR2 FRNRAP. The CDR3 sequence is 15 residues long. V shed 7 bases and J 3 bases; nucleotides not matched to a gene: 6. CDR3 sequence: CASVPGQGAHTEAFF. In nucleotides, the CDR3 is TGTGCTAGTGTTCCGGGACAGGGGGCTCACACTGAAGCTTTCTTT. The variable domain in full, completed from reference TRBV12-5 and TRBJ1-1, reads DARVTQTPRHKVTEMGQEVTMRCQPILGHNTVFWYRQTMMQGLELLAYFRNRAPLDDSGMPKDRFSAEMPDATLATLKIQPSEPRDSAVYFCASVPGQGAHTEAFFGQGTRLTVV.

CDR3 bases: TGTGCCAGCAGCTTAGTCGGGACTAGCGAGGGGGAGACCCAGTACTTC. Translated: CASSLVGTSEGETQYF. This chain uses TRBV11-3 with TRBJ2-5, with TRBD2 matching 10 bases. The CDR3 extends over 16 amino acids. Looked up from germline, CDR1 is SGHNT and CDR2 is YENEEA. The J segment lost 5 bases and the V segment lost 1 base, leaving 7 bases of the junction unmatched.

CDR3 DNA sequence: TGCGCCAGCAGCCCTAAACGGCAAAAGGCGGGAGGGCCGGTAAATGAGCAGTTCTTC. This encodes CASSPKRQKAGGPVNEQFF. V usage is TRBV4-3 and J usage is TRBJ2-1, with 9 positions matching TRBD2. The germline CDR1 and CDR2 sequences are LGHNA and YSLEER. This CDR3 has 19 amino acids. Unmatched junction bases numbered 20, after V lost 4 bases and J lost 7 bases.

J is TRBJ2-7 and V is TRBV4-1; 7 positions match TRBD2. Trimming took 1 base from V and 2 from J; bases not matched to a gene: 2. CDR1 and CDR2 from the germline V gene are MGHRA and YSYEKL. The CDR3 sequence is 14 residues long. The CDR3 bases are TGCGCCAGCAGCCAAGCCAGCGGGGCCTACGAGCAGTACTTC. Its translation is CASSQASGAYEQYF.